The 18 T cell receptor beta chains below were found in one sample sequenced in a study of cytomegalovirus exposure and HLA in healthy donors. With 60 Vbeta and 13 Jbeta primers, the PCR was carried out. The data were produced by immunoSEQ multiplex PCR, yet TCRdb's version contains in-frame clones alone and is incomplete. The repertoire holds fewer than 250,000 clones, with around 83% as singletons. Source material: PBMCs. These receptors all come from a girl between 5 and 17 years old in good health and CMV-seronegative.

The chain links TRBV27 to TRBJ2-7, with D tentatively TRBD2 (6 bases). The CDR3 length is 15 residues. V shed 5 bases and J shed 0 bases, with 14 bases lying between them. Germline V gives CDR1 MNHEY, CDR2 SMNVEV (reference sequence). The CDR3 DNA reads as TGTGCCAGCAGTAGAGGGACTGCTGCCTCCTACGAGCAGTACTTC. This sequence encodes CASSRGTAASYEQYF.

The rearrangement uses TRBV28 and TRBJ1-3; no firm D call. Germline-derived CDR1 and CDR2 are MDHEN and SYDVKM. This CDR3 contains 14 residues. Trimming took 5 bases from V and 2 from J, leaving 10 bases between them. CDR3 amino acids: CASSTPGAGNTIYF. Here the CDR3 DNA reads TGTGCCAGCAGTACCCCCGGGGCTGGAAACACCATATATTTT.

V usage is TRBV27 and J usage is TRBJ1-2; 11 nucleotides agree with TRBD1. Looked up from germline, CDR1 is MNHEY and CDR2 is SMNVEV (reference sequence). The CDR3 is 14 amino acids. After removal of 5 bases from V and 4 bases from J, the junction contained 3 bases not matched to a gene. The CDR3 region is CASSRTGGSYGYTF. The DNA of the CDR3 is TGTGCCAGCAGTCGGACAGGGGGCAGCTATGGCTACACCTTC.

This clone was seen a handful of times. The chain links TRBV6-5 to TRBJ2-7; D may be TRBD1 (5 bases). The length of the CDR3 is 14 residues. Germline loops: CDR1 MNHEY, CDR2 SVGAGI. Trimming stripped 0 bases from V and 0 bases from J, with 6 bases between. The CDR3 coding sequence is TGTGCCAGCAGTTACTCGGACAACTCCTACGAGCAGTACTTC. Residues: CASSYSDNSYEQYF.

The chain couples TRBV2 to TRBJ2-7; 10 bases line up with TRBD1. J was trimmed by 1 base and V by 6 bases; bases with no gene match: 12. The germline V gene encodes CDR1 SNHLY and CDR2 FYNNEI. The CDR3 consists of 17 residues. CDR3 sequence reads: CASSPGGQGYLSYEQYF. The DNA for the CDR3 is TGTGCCAGCAGCCCCGGGGGACAGGGGTATTTGTCCTACGAGCAGTACTTC.

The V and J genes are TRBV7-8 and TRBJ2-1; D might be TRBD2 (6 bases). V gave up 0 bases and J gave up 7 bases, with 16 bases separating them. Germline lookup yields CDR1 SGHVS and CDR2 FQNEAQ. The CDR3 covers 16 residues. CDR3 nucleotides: TGTGCCAGCAGCTTAGCCCCGGGGAGGACAATGAATGAGCAGTTCTTC. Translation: CASSLAPGRTMNEQFF.

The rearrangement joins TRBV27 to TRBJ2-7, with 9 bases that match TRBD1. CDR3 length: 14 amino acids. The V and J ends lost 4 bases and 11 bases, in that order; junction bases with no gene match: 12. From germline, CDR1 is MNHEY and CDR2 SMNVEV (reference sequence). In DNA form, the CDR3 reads TGTGCCAGCAGTTCTTATAAACAGGGGGCTAAGGAGTACTTC. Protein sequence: CASSSYKQGAKEYF.

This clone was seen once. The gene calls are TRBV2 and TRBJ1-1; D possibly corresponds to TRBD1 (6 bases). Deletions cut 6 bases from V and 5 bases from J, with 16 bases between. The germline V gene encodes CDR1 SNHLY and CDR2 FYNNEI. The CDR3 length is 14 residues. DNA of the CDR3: TGTGCCAGCAGCGTCGACAGGTCCCAGACTGAAGCTTTCTTT. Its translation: CASSVDRSQTEAFF.

In DNA form, the CDR3 reads TGTGCCAGCAGATTTTCAGTAGCGGGGGGCACAGATACGCAGTATTTT. Amino acids: CASRFSVAGGTDTQYF. The chain has TRBV27 and TRBJ2-3; 9 positions match TRBD2. Trimming cost V 6 bases and J 1 base; bases outside gene matches: 8. The CDR3 length is 16 residues. Germline V gene sequence: CDR1 MNHEY, CDR2 SMNVEV (reference sequence).

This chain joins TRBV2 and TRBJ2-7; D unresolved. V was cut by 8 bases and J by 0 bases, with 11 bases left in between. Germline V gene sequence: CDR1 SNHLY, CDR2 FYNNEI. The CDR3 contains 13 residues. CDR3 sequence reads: CASPESRSYEQYF. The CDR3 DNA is TGTGCCAGCCCAGAATCTCGCTCCTACGAGCAGTACTTC.

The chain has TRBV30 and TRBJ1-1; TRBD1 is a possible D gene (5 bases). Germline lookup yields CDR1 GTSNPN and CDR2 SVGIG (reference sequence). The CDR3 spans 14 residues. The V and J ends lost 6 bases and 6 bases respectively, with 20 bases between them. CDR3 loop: CACKTGGDPPEAFF. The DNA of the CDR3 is TGTGCCTGCAAAACTGGGGGGGATCCCCCTGAAGCTTTCTTT.

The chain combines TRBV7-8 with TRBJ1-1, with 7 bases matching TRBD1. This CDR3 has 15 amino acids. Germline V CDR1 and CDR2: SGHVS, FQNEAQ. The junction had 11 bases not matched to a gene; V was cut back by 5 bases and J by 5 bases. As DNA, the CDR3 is TGTGCCAGCAGCATCACAGGGGCCGGGAGAACTGAAGCTTTCTTT. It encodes CASSITGAGRTEAFF.

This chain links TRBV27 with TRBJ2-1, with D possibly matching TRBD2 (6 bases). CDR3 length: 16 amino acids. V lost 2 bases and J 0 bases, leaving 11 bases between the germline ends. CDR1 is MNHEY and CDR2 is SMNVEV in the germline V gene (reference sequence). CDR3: CASSLRDGGSYNEQFF. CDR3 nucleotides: TGTGCCAGCAGTTTACGGGACGGGGGCTCCTACAATGAGCAGTTCTTC.

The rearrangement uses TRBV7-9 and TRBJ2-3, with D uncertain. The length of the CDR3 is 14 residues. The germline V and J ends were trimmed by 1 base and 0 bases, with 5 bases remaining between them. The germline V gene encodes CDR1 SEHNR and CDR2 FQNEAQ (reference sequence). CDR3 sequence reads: CASSLDKSTDTQYF. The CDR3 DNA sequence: TGTGCCAGCAGCTTAGACAAGAGCACAGATACGCAGTATTTT.

The CDR3 nucleotides read TGTGCCACCAGCAGAGCAACAGGCCTTAGTAATACCCTCCACTTT. Protein sequence: CATSRATGLSNTLHF. The chain carries TRBV15 and TRBJ1-6; D is perhaps TRBD1 (5 bases). The length of the CDR3 is 15 residues. Germline V gene sequence: CDR1 LNHNV, CDR2 YYDKDF (reference sequence). The V end was cut by 1 base, the J end by 14 bases, with 18 bases between.

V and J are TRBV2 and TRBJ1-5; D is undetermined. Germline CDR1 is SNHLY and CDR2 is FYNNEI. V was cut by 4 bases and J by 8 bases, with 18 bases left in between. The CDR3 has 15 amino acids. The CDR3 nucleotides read TGTGCCAGCAGTGCGGAGGTCCCCCTGACCGAGCCCCAGCATTTT. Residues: CASSAEVPLTEPQHF.

The CDR3, as DNA: TGTGCCAGCAGCTTGAGGGGGATAGTTCAGTACTTC. Its protein product is CASSLRGIVQYF. The V and J genes are TRBV5-4 and TRBJ2-5; D is possibly TRBD1 (6 bases). The CDR3 is made up of 12 amino acids. From germline, CDR1 is SGHNT and CDR2 YYREEE (reference sequence). The V and J ends lost 1 base and 11 bases respectively, with 12 bases between them.

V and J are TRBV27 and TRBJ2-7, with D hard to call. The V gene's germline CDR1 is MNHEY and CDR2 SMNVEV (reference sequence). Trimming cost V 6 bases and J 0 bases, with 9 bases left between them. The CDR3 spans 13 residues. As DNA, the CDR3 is TGTGCCAGCAGCGTGACAAGCTCCTACGAGCAGTACTTC. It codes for CASSVTSSYEQYF.